Listed below are T cell receptor beta chains from one sample, sequenced in a study of blood T cell repertoires in COVID-19. Libraries were prepared by immunoSEQ multiplex PCR; TCRdb keeps only in-frame clonotypes and omits some of them. The table has some 120,000 clones, roughly four fifths seen once; the top ten hold 7.9%. Material for sequencing was peripheral blood. The source is a man aged 65 to 79 with acute or convalescent COVID-19. The CDR3 runs from the conserved cysteine through the conserved F or W. D genes are given only for firm matches. Some rows mark clone size as missing; the rest say once, few, many or name a class of expanded clone.

v_gene	d_gene	j_gene	abundance	CDR3nt	CDR3aa
TRBV5-1	NA	TRBJ2-6	NA	TGCGCCAGCTTAGCCATCGACCAATCTGGGGCCAACGTCCTGACTTTC	CASLAIDQSGANVLTF
TRBV2	NA	TRBJ1-4	NA	TGTGCCAGCAGGGAGGGTCCTTCTAATGAAAAACTGTTTTTT	CASREGPSNEKLFF
TRBV7-9	TRBD2	TRBJ2-3	NA	TGTGCCAGCAGCCATCGGGCGGGGGGGGCTGATACGCAGTATTTT	CASSHRAGGADTQYF
TRBV19	TRBD1	TRBJ1-1	NA	TGTGCCAGTAGTAAGAAGACAGGGGGAATGAACACTGAAGCTTTCTTT	CASSKKTGGMNTEAFF
TRBV2	NA	TRBJ1-1	NA	TGTGCCAGCAGGTACCCGGGGGGGAACACTGAAGCTTTCTTT	CASRYPGGNTEAFF
TRBV7-9	TRBD2	TRBJ2-1	NA	TGTGCCAGCAGCTTAGCGGGACTAGGGAAGTACAATGAGCAGTTCTTC	CASSLAGLGKYNEQFF
TRBV19	NA	TRBJ1-5	NA	TGTGCCAGTAGTAGTTCGAGACAGGAAAGGAATCAGCCCCAGCATTTT	CASSSSRQERNQPQHF
TRBV7-9	TRBD2	TRBJ2-5	NA	TGTGCCAGCAGCACCGGACTAGCGGGAGGGTACCAAGAGACCCAGTACTTC	CASSTGLAGGYQETQYF
TRBV30	NA	TRBJ1-1	NA	TGTGCCTGGAGTGTGTCCAGGGTCACGACTGAAGCTTTCTTT	CAWSVSRVTTEAFF
TRBV7-8	TRBD1	TRBJ1-1	NA	TGTGCCAGCAGCTTAGAATTCAGGGGGGTAAAGGCGTCCACTGAAGCTTTCTTT	CASSLEFRGVKASTEAFF
TRBV4-2	NA	TRBJ2-5	NA	TGTGCCAGCAGCCAATGGGACTCACAAGAGACCCAGTACTTC	CASSQWDSQETQYF
TRBV14	NA	TRBJ1-1	NA	TGTGCCAGCAGCCATGGGCAAGCCACTGAAGCTTTCTTT	CASSHGQATEAFF
TRBV3-1/TRBV3-2	TRBD1	TRBJ1-2	NA	TGTGCCAGCAGCCAAGATCAGGGGGTCAATGGCTACACCTTC	CASSQDQGVNGYTF
TRBV28	NA	TRBJ1-5	NA	TGTGCCAGCAGCCAGGGCGGCAATCAGCCCCAGCATTTT	CASSQGGNQPQHF
TRBV18	TRBD1	TRBJ2-1	NA	TGTGCCAGCTCACCCGGGACAGGGGTTGAGCAGTTCTTC	CASSPGTGVEQFF
TRBV19	NA	TRBJ1-2	NA	TGTGCCAGTACCGAACCAGGGGATGGCTACACCTTC	CASTEPGDGYTF
TRBV5-1	TRBD2	TRBJ2-7	NA	TGCGCCAGCAGCGAATTTAGCGGGAGTAAAAACGAGCAGTACTTC	CASSEFSGSKNEQYF
TRBV6-5	NA	TRBJ2-1	NA	TGTGCCAGCAGCGACGGAGGGGCTCTTTACAATGAGCAGTTCTTC	CASSDGGALYNEQFF
TRBV10-3	TRBD1	TRBJ1-5	NA	TGTGCCATCAGTGAAGCCGGGACAGCTTACAATCAGCCCCAGCATTTT	CAISEAGTAYNQPQHF
TRBV6-5	TRBD2	TRBJ2-2	NA	TGTGCCAGCAGTTACGAAGCGGGAGGAGGCACCGGGGAGCTGTTTTTT	CASSYEAGGGTGELFF
TRBV6-5	NA	TRBJ1-5	many	TGTGCCAGCAGAGGACAGCCAGAGAATCAGCCCCAGCATTTT	CASRGQPENQPQHF
TRBV3-1/TRBV3-2	NA	TRBJ1-1	NA	TGTGCCAGCAGCCCGCGCCAGGGCATGAACACTGAAGCTTTCTTT	CASSPRQGMNTEAFF
TRBV28	NA	TRBJ1-6	NA	TGTGCCAGCAGGACGGGGTACTCAAATTCACCCCTCCACTTT	CASRTGYSNSPLHF
TRBV5-4	NA	TRBJ2-2	NA	TGTGCCAGCAGCTTACCAGGGCCTACGAACACCGGGGAGCTGTTTTTT	CASSLPGPTNTGELFF
TRBV6-5	TRBD1	TRBJ1-1	NA	TGTGCCAGCAGTTTCCTGGACAGGGAGGGCACTGAAGCTTTCTTT	CASSFLDREGTEAFF
TRBV7-2	TRBD2	TRBJ2-1	NA	TGTGCCAGCAGACGACGGACTAGCGGGAGCTATGAGCAGTTCTTC	CASRRRTSGSYEQFF
TRBV7-2	NA	TRBJ1-2	few	TGTGCCAGCAGCCCCGGGGGGGCTAACTATGGCTACACCTTC	CASSPGGANYGYTF
TRBV28	TRBD1	TRBJ1-2	NA	TGTGCCAGCAGTCCCTCGACAGGGGGCGGCTACACCTTC	CASSPSTGGGYTF
TRBV6-2/TRBV6-3	TRBD1	TRBJ2-7	NA	TGTGCCAGCAGTTACCCCGGGACAGGGGGCGAGCAGTACTTC	CASSYPGTGGEQYF
TRBV18	NA	TRBJ2-5	NA	TGTGCCAGCTCACCAGGCATTCAAGAGACCCAGTACTTC	CASSPGIQETQYF
TRBV29-1	TRBD1	TRBJ2-7	NA	TGCAGCTTTAGCCCTTTTGACAGGGCTGAGCAGTACTTC	CSFSPFDRAEQYF
TRBV5-1	NA	TRBJ1-3	NA	TGCGCCAGCAGACCCGACGGGTACTCTGGAAACACCATATATTTT	CASRPDGYSGNTIYF
TRBV29-1	TRBD1	TRBJ1-2	NA	TGCAGCGTTGAGACAGGGGGGACTTATGGCTACACCTTC	CSVETGGTYGYTF
TRBV3-1/TRBV3-2	NA	TRBJ1-1	NA	TGTGCCAGCAGCCAAGTTCGGGGTAAAACTGAAGCTTTCTTT	CASSQVRGKTEAFF
TRBV18	TRBD1	TRBJ2-1	NA	TGTGCCAGCTCCCCCTTGGGACAGGGGGCGCGCAATGAGCAGTTCTTC	CASSPLGQGARNEQFF
TRBV19	NA	TRBJ1-6	NA	TGTGCCAGTAGTATCCGCGACAATAATTCACCCCTCCACTTT	CASSIRDNNSPLHF
TRBV2	TRBD1	TRBJ1-1	NA	TGTGCCAGCACACAGGGGGGGAACACTGAAGCTTTCTTT	CASTQGGNTEAFF
TRBV6-5	TRBD2	TRBJ2-1	NA	TGTGCCACCCCTCTCCTAGCGGGGGCCCTCAATGAGCAGTTCTTC	CATPLLAGALNEQFF
TRBV7-2	NA	TRBJ2-3	NA	TGTGCCAGCAGCTTAGACAGGTACACAGATACGCAGTATTTT	CASSLDRYTDTQYF
TRBV3-1/TRBV3-2	NA	TRBJ2-1	once	TGTGCCAGCAGCCAACGGGGGTTGAGCTCCTACAATGAGCAGTTCTTC	CASSQRGLSSYNEQFF
TRBV5-1	NA	TRBJ2-7	NA	TGCGCCAGCAGCTTGGCGTCAGGGCCACATTCCTACGAGCAGTACTTC	CASSLASGPHSYEQYF
TRBV5-5	TRBD1	TRBJ1-5	NA	TGTGCCAGCAGCTTGGACCTTACCGGGACAGGTCGAAATCAGCCCCAGCATTTT	CASSLDLTGTGRNQPQHF
TRBV9	NA	TRBJ1-1	NA	TGTGCCAGCAGCGTAGGTCACAACATGAACACTGAAGCTTTCTTT	CASSVGHNMNTEAFF
TRBV4-1	NA	TRBJ1-2	once	TGCGCCAGCAGCCAAGAACCGGGGGGGAGGCATGGCTACACCTTC	CASSQEPGGRHGYTF
TRBV6-1	NA	TRBJ2-7	NA	TGTGCCAGCAGTGAACGAGGCAGAGCGTACGAGCAGTACTTC	CASSERGRAYEQYF
TRBV2	NA	TRBJ1-3	NA	TGTGCCAGCAGTGAAGGGAGTGGCGGATCTGGAAACACCATATATTTT	CASSEGSGGSGNTIYF
TRBV3-1/TRBV3-2	TRBD2	TRBJ2-2	NA	TGTGCCAGCAGCCCTCGGGGGGGCGGGGAGCTGTTTTTT	CASSPRGGGELFF
TRBV18	TRBD1	TRBJ2-7	NA	TGTGCCAGCTCACCCGGCGGGACAGGGGGCTACGAGCAGTACTTC	CASSPGGTGGYEQYF